This entry describes one T cell receptor beta chain. Antigen specificity is unknown. The data were taken from a study of cytomegalovirus exposure and HLA in healthy donors. Study-wide context: An earlier analysis found under 130 million unique TCR beta sequences from about 190 million T cells. General study points: Under in vitro conditions, a few CMV-associated chains were confirmed as specific for CMV antigens. Judged likely to be a sequencing artifact was a cluster of highly shared sequence variants. Association of 16,951 TCR beta sequences with HLA alleles was found at 0.05 false discovery rate in a later analysis.

The CDR3 covers 15 residues. Germline V gives CDR1 SGHRS, CDR2 YFSETQ. Trimming shortened V by 0 bases and J by 7 bases, and 11 bases separated the two germline ends. With 60 Vbeta and 13 Jbeta primers, the PCR was carried out. Sequenced by immunoSEQ multiplex PCR; TCRdb stores in-frame clones only, minus some. Of about 100,000 clones listed, 65% to 90% were seen once; the top ten hold 4.2%. The gene calls are TRBV5-1 and TRBJ1-6; D unresolved. The specimen was PBMCs. This receptor was identified in a woman in her sixties or seventies in good health and CMV-seropositive. DNA for the CDR3: TGCGCCAGCAGCTTGGGAGCTGAGAGAAATTCACCCCTCCACTTT. This gives the protein CASSLGAERNSPLHF.